A selection of T cell receptor beta chains follows, all from one sample in a study of blood T cell repertoires in COVID-19. The method was immunoSEQ multiplex PCR; TCRdb's version includes in-frame clones alone and lacks a portion of them. In the table there are 180,000 or so clones, about 86% of which are singletons. The material sequenced was peripheral blood. Source of these receptors: a woman under 40 with active or convalescent COVID-19. Both conserved end residues are part of each CDR3. D genes are given only for firm matches. Size values are once, few and many counts, or a class for expanded clones, and some rows have none.

j_gene: TRBJ2-5
d_gene: .
abundance: .
v_gene: TRBV21-1
CDR3aa: CASSKLGDSFLQETQYF
CDR3nt: TGTGCCAGCAGCAAATTAGGGGACAGCTTTCTACAAGAGACCCAGTACTTC

j_gene: TRBJ1-3
d_gene: TRBD1
abundance: .
v_gene: TRBV3-1/TRBV3-2
CDR3aa: CASGRGQGIENTIYF
CDR3nt: TGTGCCAGCGGCCGGGGACAGGGTATTGAAAACACCATATATTTT

j_gene: TRBJ2-2
d_gene: .
abundance: .
v_gene: TRBV3-1/TRBV3-2
CDR3aa: CASSLLKGRVRSGELFF
CDR3nt: TGTGCCAGCAGCCTCCTAAAGGGCAGGGTTCGTTCCGGGGAGCTGTTTTTT

j_gene: TRBJ1-2
d_gene: .
abundance: .
v_gene: TRBV7-2
CDR3aa: CASSDPGAWGYTF
CDR3nt: TGTGCCAGCAGCGACCCAGGGGCCTGGGGCTACACCTTC

j_gene: TRBJ1-1
d_gene: .
abundance: .
v_gene: TRBV5-8
CDR3aa: CASSLSRVNTEAFF
CDR3nt: TGTGCCAGCAGCTTGTCTCGGGTGAACACTGAAGCTTTCTTT

j_gene: TRBJ2-3
d_gene: .
abundance: .
v_gene: TRBV12-5
CDR3aa: CASGLVLGPGPSTDTQYF
CDR3nt: TGTGCTAGTGGTTTGGTACTAGGGCCCGGACCGAGCACAGATACGCAGTATTTT

j_gene: TRBJ2-7
d_gene: TRBD2
abundance: .
v_gene: TRBV6-5
CDR3aa: CASGRLAGSYEQYF
CDR3nt: TGTGCCAGCGGGCGACTAGCGGGATCCTACGAGCAGTACTTC

j_gene: TRBJ2-3
d_gene: .
abundance: .
v_gene: TRBV18
CDR3aa: CASSPSVDRTDTQYF
CDR3nt: TGTGCCAGCTCACCGTCGGTCGATCGCACAGATACGCAGTATTTT

j_gene: TRBJ2-7
d_gene: .
abundance: .
v_gene: TRBV3-1/TRBV3-2
CDR3aa: CASSHGHSYEQYF
CDR3nt: TGTGCCAGCAGCCATGGACACTCCTACGAGCAGTACTTC

j_gene: TRBJ1-5
d_gene: TRBD1
abundance: .
v_gene: TRBV19
CDR3aa: CASTTGTGFQPQHF
CDR3nt: TGTGCCAGTACCACCGGGACAGGGTTTCAGCCCCAGCATTTT

j_gene: TRBJ1-1
d_gene: TRBD1
abundance: once
v_gene: TRBV6-4
CDR3aa: CASRTTGDGAEAFF
CDR3nt: TGTGCCAGCAGGACGACAGGGGACGGGGCTGAAGCTTTCTTT

j_gene: TRBJ2-7
d_gene: .
abundance: .
v_gene: TRBV2
CDR3aa: CASSGKRGESSYEQYF
CDR3nt: TGTGCCAGCAGTGGAAAAAGGGGCGAATCGAGCTACGAGCAGTACTTC

j_gene: TRBJ2-5
d_gene: .
abundance: .
v_gene: TRBV7-2
CDR3aa: CASSPGFGETQYF
CDR3nt: TGTGCCAGCAGCCCCGGGTTCGGAGAGACCCAGTACTTC

j_gene: TRBJ2-7
d_gene: TRBD2
abundance: .
v_gene: TRBV28
CDR3aa: CASNTGGPSYEQYF
CDR3nt: TGTGCCAGCAATACGGGAGGACCCTCCTACGAGCAGTACTTC

j_gene: TRBJ2-4
d_gene: .
abundance: .
v_gene: TRBV29-1
CDR3aa: CSVGPASKNIQYF
CDR3nt: TGCAGCGTTGGACCAGCGTCCAAAAACATTCAGTACTTC

j_gene: TRBJ2-1
d_gene: TRBD2
abundance: .
v_gene: TRBV5-4
CDR3aa: CASSLSGTYNEQFF
CDR3nt: TGTGCCAGCAGCCTTAGCGGGACCTACAATGAGCAGTTCTTC

j_gene: TRBJ2-7
d_gene: .
abundance: few
v_gene: TRBV7-2
CDR3aa: CASSLGAGINEQYF
CDR3nt: TGTGCCAGCAGCTTAGGGGCAGGGATTAACGAGCAGTACTTC